The clone carrying this T cell receptor (beta chain) was seen once. The table came from immunoSEQ multiplex PCR; TCRdb's copy has only in-frame clones and leaves some out. The data show about 14,000 clones, around 78% seen once. This sample stems from a study of T cell repertoires in ileal Crohn's disease. The V segment lost 7 bases and the J segment 3 bases; nucleotides outside the gene matches: 11. Germline loops: CDR1 SQVTM, CDR2 ANQGSEA. The CDR3 has 15 residues. The sample comprised ileal tissue. This chain connects TRBV29-1 to TRBJ2-5; TRBD2 matches 10 bases. The TCR was taken from an adult with Crohn's disease. This chain's CDR3 is CSGIYQLAGKETQYF. The CDR3 DNA reads TGCAGCGGAATATACCAACTAGCGGGAAAAGAGACCCAGTACTTC.